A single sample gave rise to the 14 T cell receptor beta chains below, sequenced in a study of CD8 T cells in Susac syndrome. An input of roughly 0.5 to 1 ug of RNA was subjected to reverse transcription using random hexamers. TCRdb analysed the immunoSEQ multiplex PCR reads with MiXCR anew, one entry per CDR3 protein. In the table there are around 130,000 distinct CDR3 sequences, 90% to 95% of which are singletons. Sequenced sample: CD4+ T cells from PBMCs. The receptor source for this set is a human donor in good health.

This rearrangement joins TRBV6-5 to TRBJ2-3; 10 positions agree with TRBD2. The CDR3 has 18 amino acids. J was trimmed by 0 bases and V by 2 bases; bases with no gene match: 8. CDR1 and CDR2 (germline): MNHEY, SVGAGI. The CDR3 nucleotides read TGTGCCAGCAGTTACCCCACCGCAGCGGGAGGGAGCACAGATACGCAGTATTTT. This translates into CASSYPTAAGGSTDTQYF.

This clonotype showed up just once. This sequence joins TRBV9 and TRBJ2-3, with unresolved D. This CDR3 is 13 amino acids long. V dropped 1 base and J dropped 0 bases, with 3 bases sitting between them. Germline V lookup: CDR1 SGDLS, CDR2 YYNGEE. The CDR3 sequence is CASSVTSTDTQYF. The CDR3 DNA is TGTGCCAGCAGCGTAACTAGCACAGATACGCAGTATTTT.

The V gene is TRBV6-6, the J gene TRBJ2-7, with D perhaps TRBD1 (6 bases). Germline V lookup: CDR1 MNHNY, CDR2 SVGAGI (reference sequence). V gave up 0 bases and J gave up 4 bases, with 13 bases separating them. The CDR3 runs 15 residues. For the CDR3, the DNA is TGTGCCAGCAGTTACTCGTCGCAGGGGTGGTACGAGCAGTACTTC. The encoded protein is CASSYSSQGWYEQYF.

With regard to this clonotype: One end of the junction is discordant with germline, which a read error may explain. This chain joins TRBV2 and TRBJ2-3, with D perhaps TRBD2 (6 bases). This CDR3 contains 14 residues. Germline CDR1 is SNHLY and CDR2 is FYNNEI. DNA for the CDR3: TGTGCCAGCACTGAACGGGGGATTACAGATACGCAGTATTTT. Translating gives CASTERGITDTQYF.

DNA for the CDR3: TGTGCCAGCAGTCCATCGGGAACCGGGGAGCTGTTTTTT. It specifies CASSPSGTGELFF. The gene calls are TRBV12-3 or TRBV12-4 and TRBJ2-2, with D perhaps matching TRBD2 (5 bases). The CDR3 contains 13 residues. V was cut by 5 bases and J by 5 bases, with 9 bases left in between.

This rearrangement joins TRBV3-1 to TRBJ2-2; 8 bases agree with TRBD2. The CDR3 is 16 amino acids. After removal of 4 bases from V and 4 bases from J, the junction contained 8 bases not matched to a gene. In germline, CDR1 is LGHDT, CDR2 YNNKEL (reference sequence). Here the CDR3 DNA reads TGTGCCAGCAGCCCTACCACTAGCGGAAGCACCGGGGAGCTGTTTTTT. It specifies CASSPTTSGSTGELFF. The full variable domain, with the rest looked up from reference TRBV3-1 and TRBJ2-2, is DTAVSQTPKYLVTQMGNDKSIKCEQNLGHDTMYWYKQDSKKFLKIMFSYNNKELIINETVPNRFSPKSPDKAHLNLHINSLELGDSAVYFCASSPTTSGSTGELFFGEGSRLTVL.

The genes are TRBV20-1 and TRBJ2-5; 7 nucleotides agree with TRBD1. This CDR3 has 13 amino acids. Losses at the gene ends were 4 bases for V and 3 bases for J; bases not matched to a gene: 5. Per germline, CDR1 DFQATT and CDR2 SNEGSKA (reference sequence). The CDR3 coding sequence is TGCAGTGCTACCAGGGGGTCAAAAGAGACCCAGTACTTC. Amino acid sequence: CSATRGSKETQYF.

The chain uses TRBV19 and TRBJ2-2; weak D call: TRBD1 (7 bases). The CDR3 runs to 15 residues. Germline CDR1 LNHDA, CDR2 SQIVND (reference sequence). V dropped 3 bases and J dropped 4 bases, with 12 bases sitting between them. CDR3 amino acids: CASSMEGAITGELFF. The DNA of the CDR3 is TGTGCCAGTAGTATGGAGGGGGCAATCACCGGGGAGCTGTTTTTT.

The DNA of the CDR3 is TGTGCCAGCAGCCCCGACCGCTCGTGGGGGGCTAGGGACGGGGAGCTGTTTTTT. This gives the protein CASSPDRSWGARDGELFF. The chain has TRBV7-9 and TRBJ2-2; perhaps D is TRBD1 or TRBD2 (6 bases each). V lost 5 bases to trimming and J lost 7 bases, with 26 bases between them. This CDR3 has 18 residues. Looked up from germline, CDR1 is SEHNR and CDR2 is FQNEAQ (reference sequence).

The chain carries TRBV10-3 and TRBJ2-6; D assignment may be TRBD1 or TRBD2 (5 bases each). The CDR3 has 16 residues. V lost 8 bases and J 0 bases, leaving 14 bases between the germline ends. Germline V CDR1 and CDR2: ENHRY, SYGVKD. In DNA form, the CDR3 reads TGTGCCATCTCGGGGACGGGACGCTCTGGGGCCAACGTCCTGACTTTC. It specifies CAISGTGRSGANVLTF.

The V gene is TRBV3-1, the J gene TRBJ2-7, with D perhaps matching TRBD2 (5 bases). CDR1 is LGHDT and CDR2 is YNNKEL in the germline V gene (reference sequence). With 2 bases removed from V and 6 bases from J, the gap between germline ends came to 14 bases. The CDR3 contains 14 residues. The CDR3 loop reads CASSQSRLASEQYF. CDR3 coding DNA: TGTGCCAGCAGCCAATCACGCCTAGCCTCCGAGCAGTACTTC.

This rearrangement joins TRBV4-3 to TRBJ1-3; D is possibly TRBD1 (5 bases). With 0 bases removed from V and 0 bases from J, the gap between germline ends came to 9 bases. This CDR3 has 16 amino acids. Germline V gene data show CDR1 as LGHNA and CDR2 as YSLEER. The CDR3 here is CASSQDGDSSGNTIYF. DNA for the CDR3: TGCGCCAGCAGCCAAGACGGAGACAGCTCTGGAAACACCATATATTTT.

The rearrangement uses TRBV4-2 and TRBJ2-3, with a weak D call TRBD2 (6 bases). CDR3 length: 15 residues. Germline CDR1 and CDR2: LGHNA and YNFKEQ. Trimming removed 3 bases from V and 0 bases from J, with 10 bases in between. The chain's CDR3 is CASSQREMSTDTQYF. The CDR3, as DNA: TGTGCCAGCAGCCAGCGGGAAATGAGCACAGATACGCAGTATTTT.

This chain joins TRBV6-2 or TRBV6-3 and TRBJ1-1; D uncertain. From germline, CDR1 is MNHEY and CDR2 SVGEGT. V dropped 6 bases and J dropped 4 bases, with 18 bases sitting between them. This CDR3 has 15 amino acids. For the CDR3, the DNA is TGTGCCAGCAGGCGCGTGTCTACGGGAACCACTGAAGCTTTCTTT. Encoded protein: CASRRVSTGTTEAFF.